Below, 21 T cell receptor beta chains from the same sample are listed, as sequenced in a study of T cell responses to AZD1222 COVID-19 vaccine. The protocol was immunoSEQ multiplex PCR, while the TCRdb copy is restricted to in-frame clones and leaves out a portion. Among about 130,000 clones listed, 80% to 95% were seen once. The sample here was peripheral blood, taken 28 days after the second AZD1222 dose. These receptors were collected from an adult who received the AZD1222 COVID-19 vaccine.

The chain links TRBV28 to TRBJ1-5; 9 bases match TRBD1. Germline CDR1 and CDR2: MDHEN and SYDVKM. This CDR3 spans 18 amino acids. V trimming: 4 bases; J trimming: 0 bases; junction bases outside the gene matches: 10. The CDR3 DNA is TGTGCCAGCAGTTCCTACCCGACAGGGGGGTATAGCAATCAGCCCCAGCATTTT. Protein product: CASSSYPTGGYSNQPQHF. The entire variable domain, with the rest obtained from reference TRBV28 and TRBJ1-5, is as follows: DVKVTQSSRYLVKRTGEKVFLECVQDMDHENMFWYRQDPGLGLRLIYFSYDVKMKEKGDIPEGYSVSREKKERFSLILESASTNQTSMYLCASSSYPTGGYSNQPQHFGDGTRLSIL.

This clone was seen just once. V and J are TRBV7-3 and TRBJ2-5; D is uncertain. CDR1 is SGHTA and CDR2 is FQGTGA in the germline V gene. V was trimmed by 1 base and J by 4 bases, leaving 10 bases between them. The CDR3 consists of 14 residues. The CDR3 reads CASSLNGLGETQYF. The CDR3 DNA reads TGTGCCAGCAGCTTAAATGGTCTGGGAGAGACCCAGTACTTC.

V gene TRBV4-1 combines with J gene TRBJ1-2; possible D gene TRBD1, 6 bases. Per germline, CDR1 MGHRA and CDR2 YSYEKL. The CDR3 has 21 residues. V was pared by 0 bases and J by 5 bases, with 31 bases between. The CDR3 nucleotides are TGCGCCAGCAGCCAAGATGCCCCGAGCCGGGACAAGAAACGTGACCCTTATGGCTACACCTTC. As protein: CASSQDAPSRDKKRDPYGYTF.

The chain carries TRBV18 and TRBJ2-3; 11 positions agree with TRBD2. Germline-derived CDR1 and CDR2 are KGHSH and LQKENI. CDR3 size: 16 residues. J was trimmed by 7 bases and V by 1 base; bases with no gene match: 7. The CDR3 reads CASSPLASGGINTQYF. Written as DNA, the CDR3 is TGTGCCAGCTCACCACTGGCTAGCGGGGGGATTAATACGCAGTATTTT.

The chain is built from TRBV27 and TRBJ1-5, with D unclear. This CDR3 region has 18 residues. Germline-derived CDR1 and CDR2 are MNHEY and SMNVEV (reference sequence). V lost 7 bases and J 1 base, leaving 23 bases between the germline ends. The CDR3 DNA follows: TGTGCCAGCATGAGGTTTGGAGGGTCCCATAACAGCAATCAGCCCCAGCATTTT. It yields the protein CASMRFGGSHNSNQPQHF.

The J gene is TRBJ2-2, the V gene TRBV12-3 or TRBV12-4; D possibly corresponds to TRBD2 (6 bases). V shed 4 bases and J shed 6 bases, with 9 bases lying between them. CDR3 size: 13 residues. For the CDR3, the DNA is TGTGCCAGCAGTTCGCGGGGACCCGGGGAGCTGTTTTTT. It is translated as CASSSRGPGELFF.

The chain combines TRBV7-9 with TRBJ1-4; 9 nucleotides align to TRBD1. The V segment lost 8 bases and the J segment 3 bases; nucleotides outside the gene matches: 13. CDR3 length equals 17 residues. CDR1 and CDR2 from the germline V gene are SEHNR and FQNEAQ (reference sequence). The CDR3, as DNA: TGTGCCAGCGGCCCCTCGGGACAGGGACTGGCTAATGAAAAACTGTTTTTT. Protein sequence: CASGPSGQGLANEKLFF.

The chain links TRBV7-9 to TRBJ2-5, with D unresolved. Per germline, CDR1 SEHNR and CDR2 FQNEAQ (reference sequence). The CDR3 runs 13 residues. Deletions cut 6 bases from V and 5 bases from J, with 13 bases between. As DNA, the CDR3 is TGTGCCAGCAGTTACAGTCATGGGGAGACCCAGTACTTC. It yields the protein CASSYSHGETQYF.

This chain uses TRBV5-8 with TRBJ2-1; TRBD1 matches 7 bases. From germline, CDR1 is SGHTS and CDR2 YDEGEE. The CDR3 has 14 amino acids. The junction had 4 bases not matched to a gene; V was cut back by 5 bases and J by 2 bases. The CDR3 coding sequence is TGTGCCAGCAGTGAAGGGACAGCCTACAATGAGCAGTTCTTC. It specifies CASSEGTAYNEQFF.

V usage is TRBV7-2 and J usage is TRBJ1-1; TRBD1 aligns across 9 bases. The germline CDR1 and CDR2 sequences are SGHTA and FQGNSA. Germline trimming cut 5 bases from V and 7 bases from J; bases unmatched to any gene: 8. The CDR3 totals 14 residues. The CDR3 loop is CASSTTGQGHEAFF. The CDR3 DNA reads TGTGCCAGCAGCACCACGGGACAGGGTCATGAAGCTTTCTTT.

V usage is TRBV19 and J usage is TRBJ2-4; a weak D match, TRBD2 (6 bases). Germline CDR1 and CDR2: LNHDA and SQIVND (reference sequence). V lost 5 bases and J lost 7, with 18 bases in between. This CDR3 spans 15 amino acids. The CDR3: CASSGVWQEGNIQYF. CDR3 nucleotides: TGTGCCAGTAGTGGCGTTTGGCAGGAGGGGAACATTCAGTACTTC. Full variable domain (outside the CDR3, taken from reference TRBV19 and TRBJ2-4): DGGITQSPKYLFRKEGQNVTLSCEQNLNHDAMYWYRQDPGQGLRLIYYSQIVNDFQKGDIAEGYSVSREKKESFPLTVTSAQKNPTAFYLCASSGVWQEGNIQYFGAGTRLSVL.

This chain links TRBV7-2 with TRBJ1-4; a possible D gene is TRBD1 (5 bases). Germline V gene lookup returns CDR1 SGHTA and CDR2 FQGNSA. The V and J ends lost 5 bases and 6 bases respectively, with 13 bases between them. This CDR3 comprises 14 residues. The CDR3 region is CASSLWDGYEKLFF. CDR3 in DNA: TGTGCCAGCAGCCTGTGGGACGGTTATGAAAAACTGTTTTTT.

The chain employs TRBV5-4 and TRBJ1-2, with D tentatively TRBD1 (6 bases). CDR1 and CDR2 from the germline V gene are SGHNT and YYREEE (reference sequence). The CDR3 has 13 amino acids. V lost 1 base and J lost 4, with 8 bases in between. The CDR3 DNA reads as TGTGCCAGCAGCTTGCTAGGGGGCTATGGCTACACCTTC. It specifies CASSLLGGYGYTF.

In DNA form, the CDR3 reads TGTGCCAGCAGCCAAGTACGGAATTCACCCCTCCACTTT. It specifies CASSQVRNSPLHF. The chain links TRBV14 to TRBJ1-6; D is ambiguous. The V end was cut by 1 base, the J end by 7 bases, with 5 bases between. The length of the CDR3 is 13 residues. Germline V gene lookup returns CDR1 SGHDN and CDR2 FVKESK.

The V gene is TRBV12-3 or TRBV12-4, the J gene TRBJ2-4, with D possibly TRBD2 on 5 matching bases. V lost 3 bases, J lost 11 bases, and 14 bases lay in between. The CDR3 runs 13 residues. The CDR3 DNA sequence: TGTGCCAGCAGTTTTCGTTCGGGGATGGTTCAGTACTTC. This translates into CASSFRSGMVQYF.

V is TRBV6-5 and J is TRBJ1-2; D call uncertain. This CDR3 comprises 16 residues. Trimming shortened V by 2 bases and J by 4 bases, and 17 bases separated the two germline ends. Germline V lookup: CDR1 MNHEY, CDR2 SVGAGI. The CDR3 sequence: CASSYDGLATGYGYTF. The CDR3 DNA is TGTGCCAGCAGTTACGATGGTCTCGCAACCGGCTATGGCTACACCTTC.

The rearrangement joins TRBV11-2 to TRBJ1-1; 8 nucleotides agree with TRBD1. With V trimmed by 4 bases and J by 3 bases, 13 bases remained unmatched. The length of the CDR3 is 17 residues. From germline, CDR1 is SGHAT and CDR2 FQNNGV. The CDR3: CASSSLLRTGRDTEAFF. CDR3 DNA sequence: TGTGCCAGCAGCTCACTTCTCCGGACAGGGCGAGACACTGAAGCTTTCTTT.

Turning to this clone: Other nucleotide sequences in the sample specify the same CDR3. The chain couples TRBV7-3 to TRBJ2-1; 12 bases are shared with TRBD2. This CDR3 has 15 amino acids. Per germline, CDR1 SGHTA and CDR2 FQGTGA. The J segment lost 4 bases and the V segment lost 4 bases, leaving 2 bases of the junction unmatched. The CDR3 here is CASSSTSGGYNEQFF. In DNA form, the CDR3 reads TGTGCCAGCAGCTCGACTAGCGGGGGTTACAATGAGCAGTTCTTC.

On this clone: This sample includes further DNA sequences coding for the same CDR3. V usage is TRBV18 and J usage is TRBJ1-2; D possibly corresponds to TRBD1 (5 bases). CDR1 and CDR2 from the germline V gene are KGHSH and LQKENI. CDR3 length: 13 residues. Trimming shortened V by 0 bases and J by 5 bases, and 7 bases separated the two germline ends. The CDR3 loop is CASSPPAGYGYTF. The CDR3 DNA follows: TGTGCCAGCTCACCACCGGCAGGGTATGGCTACACCTTC.

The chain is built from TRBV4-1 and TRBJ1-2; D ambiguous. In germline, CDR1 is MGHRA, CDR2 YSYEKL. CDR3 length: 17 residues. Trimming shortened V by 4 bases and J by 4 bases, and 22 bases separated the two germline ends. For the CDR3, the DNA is TGCGCCAGCAGCCCGCGGCAGGTAGCCAATGAAGGCTATGGCTACACCTTC. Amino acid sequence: CASSPRQVANEGYGYTF.

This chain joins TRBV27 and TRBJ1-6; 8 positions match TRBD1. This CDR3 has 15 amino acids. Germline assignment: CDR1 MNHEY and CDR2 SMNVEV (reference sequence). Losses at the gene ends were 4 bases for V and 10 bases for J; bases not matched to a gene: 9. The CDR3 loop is CASSYKTGARSPLHF. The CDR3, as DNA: TGTGCCAGCAGTTATAAGACAGGGGCCAGATCACCCCTCCACTTT.